This entry describes one T cell receptor beta chain. Its antigen remains unknown. Using immunoSEQ multiplex PCR, the repertoire was profiled, and TCRdb retains in-frame clones only, with some absent. The sample lists approximately 190,000 clones, roughly 93% occurring once. This CDR3 spans 12 amino acids. Germline V gene sequence: CDR1 SGHTA, CDR2 FQGNSA. V lost 0 bases and J 11 bases, leaving 8 bases between the germline ends. These data originate in a study of T cell responses to AZD1222 COVID-19 vaccine. Study-wide background: It was second doses at about 4 or about 12 weeks that were pooled.

Study results and limitations: White British donors predominated, females outnumbered males, and clonal diversity was possibly underestimated.

The sequence was collected from an adult in good health. Sequencing used peripheral blood, obtained on day 0 of AZD1222 vaccination. J is TRBJ2-1 and V is TRBV7-2; D call uncertain. The CDR3 nucleotides read TGTGCCAGCAGCTTAGCCGTAAACAAGCAGTTCTTC. Its protein is CASSLAVNKQFF.